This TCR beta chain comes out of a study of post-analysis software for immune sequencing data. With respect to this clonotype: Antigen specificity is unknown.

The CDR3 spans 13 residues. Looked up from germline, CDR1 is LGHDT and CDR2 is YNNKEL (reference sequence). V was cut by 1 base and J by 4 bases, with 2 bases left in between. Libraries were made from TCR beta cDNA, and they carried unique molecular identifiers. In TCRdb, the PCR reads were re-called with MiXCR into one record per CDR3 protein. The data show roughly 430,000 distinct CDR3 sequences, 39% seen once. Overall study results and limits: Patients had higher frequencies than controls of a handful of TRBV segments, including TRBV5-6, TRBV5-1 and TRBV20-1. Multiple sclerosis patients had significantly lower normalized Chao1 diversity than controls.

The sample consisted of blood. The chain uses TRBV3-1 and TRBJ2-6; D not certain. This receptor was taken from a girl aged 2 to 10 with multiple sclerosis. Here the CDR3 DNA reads TGTGCCAGCAGCCAAGTGGGGGCCAACGTCCTGACTTTC. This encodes CASSQVGANVLTF.